This T cell receptor (beta chain) was identified in a study of low-dose radiotherapy and immunotherapy resistance in tumors. Germline CDR1 reads SEHNR; CDR2 reads FQNEAQ (reference sequence). V shed 5 bases and J 2 bases; nucleotides not matched to a gene: 1. The CDR3 consists of 15 residues. Primers targeting TRAV and TRBV primed first-strand cDNA, covering alpha and beta chains. TCRs underwent 20 PCR cycles of amplification with a constant-region primer and V-primer adapter. TCRdb fed the reads into MiXCR, producing one record per CDR3 protein. The sample has around 90,000 distinct CDR3 sequences, approximately 17% seen once. The sample's time point: before trial treatment. Along with nivolumab and ipilimumab, donors received aspirin, low-dose cyclophosphamide and low-dose radiotherapy. Qualifying patients carried advanced solid tumors devoid of tumor-infiltrating lymphocytes.

The clonotype comes from a male donor with prostate cancer. This chain joins TRBV7-9 and TRBJ2-1; 12 bases are shared with TRBD2. The source was PBMCs, collected before treatment. The CDR3 reads CASSPSGRAYNEQFF. CDR3 nucleotides: TGTGCCAGCAGCCCTAGCGGGAGGGCCTACAATGAGCAGTTCTTC. Combining the CDR3 with reference TRBV7-9 and TRBJ2-1 gives the whole variable domain DTGVSQNPRHKITKRGQNVTFRCDPISEHNRLYWYRQTLGQGPEFLTYFQNEAQLEKSRLLSDRFSAERPKGSFSTLEIQRTEQGDSAMYLCASSPSGRAYNEQFFGPGTRLTVL.